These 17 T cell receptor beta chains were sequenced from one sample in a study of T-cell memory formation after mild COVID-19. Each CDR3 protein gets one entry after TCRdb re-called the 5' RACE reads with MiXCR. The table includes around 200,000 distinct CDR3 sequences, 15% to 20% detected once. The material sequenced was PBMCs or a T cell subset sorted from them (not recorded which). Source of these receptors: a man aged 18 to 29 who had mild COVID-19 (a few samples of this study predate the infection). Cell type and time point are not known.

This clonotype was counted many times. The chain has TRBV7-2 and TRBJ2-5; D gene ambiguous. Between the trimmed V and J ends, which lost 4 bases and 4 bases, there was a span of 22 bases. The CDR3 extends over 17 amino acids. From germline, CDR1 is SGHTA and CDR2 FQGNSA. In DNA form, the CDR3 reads TGTGCCAGCAGCTCCCCCAGGAGTAACGCGCGGCGAGAGACCCAGTACTTC. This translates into CASSSPRSNARRETQYF. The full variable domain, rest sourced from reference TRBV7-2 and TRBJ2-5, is GAGVSQSPSNKVTEKGKDVELRCDPISGHTALYWYRQSLGQGLEFLIYFQGNSAPDKSGLPSDRFSAERTGGSVSTLTIQRTQQEDSAVYLCASSSPRSNARRETQYFGPGTRLLVL.

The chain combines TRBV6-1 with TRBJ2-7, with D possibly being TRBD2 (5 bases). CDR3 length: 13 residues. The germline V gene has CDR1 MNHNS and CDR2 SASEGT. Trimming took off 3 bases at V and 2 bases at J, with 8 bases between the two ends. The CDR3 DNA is TGTGCCAGCAGTGATCCGGGAACCTACGAGCAGTACGTC. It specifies CASSDPGTYEQYV.

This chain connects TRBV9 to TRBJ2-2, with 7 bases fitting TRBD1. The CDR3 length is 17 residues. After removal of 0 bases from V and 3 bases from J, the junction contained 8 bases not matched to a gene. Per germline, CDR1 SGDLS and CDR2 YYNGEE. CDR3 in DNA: TGTGCCAGCAGCGTAGGTTTGGGGGACAGTTACACCGGGGAGCTGTTTTTT. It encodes CASSVGLGDSYTGELFF.

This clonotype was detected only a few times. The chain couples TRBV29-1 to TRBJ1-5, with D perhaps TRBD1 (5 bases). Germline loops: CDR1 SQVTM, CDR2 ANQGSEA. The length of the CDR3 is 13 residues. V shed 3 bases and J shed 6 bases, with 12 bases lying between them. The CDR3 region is CSVDSGAGQPQHF. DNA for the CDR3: TGCAGCGTTGACAGCGGGGCGGGTCAGCCCCAGCATTTT. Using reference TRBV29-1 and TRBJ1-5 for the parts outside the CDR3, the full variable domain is SAVISQKPSRDICQRGTSLTIQCQVDSQVTMMFWYRQQPGQSLTLIATANQGSEATYESGFVIDKFPISRPNLTFSTLTVSNMSPEDSSIYLCSVDSGAGQPQHFGDGTRLSIL.

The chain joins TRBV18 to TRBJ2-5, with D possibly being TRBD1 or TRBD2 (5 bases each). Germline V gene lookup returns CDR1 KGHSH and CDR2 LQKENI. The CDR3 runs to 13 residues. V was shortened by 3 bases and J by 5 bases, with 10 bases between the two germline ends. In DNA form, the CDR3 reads TGTGCCAGCTCACCGGGACGACGGGAGACCCAGTACTTC. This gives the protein CASSPGRRETQYF.

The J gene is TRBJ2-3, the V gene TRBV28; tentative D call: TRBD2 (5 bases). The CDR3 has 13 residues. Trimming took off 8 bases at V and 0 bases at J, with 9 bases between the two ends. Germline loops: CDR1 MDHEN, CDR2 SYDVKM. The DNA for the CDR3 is TGTGCCAGCGGAGGAGCTAGCACAGATACGCAGTATTTT. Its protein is CASGGASTDTQYF.

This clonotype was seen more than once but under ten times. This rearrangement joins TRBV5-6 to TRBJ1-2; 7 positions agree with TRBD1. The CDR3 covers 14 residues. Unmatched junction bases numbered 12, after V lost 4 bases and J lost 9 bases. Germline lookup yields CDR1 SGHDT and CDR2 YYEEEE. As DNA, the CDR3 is TGTGCCAGCAGCCTTATGGGACAGCCTATGAGCTACACCTTC. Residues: CASSLMGQPMSYTF.

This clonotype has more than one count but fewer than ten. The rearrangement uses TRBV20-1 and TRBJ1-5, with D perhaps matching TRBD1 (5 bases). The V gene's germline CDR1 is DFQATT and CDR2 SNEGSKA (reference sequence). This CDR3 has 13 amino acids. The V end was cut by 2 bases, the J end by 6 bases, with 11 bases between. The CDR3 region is CSARLGASQPQHF. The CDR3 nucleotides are TGCAGTGCTAGACTTGGGGCAAGTCAGCCCCAGCATTTT.

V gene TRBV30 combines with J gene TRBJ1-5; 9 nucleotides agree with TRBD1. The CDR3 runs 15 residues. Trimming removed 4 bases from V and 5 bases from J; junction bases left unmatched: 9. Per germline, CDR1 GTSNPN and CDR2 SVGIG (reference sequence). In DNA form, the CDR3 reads TGTGCCTGGACCCAAGGGACAGGGCCCGATCAGCCCCAGCATTTT. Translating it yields CAWTQGTGPDQPQHF.

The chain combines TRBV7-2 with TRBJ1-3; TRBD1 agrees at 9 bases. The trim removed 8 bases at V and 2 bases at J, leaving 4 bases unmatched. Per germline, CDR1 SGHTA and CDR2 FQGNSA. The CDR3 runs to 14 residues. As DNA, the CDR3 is TGTGCCAGCGCCACAGGGGGCCCTGGAAACACCATATATTTT. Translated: CASATGGPGNTIYF.

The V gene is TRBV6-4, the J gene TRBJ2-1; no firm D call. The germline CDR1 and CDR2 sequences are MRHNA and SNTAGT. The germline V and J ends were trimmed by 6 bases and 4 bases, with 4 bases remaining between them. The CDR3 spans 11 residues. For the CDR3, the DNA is TGTGCCAGCAGGGCATACAATGAGCAGTTCTTC. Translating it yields CASRAYNEQFF.

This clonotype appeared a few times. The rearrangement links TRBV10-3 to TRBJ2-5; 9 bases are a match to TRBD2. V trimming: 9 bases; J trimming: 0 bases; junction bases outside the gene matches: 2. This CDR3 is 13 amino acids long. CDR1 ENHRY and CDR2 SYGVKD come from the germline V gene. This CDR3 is CAIQRGDQETQYF. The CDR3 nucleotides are TGTGCCATTCAGCGGGGGGACCAAGAGACCCAGTACTTC.

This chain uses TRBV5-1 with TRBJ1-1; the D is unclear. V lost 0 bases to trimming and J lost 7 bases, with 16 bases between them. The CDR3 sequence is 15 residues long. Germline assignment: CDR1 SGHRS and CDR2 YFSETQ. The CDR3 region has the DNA TGCGCCAGCAGCTTGGAGAGTGGGTGGGCGAATGAAGCTTTCTTT. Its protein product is CASSLESGWANEAFF.

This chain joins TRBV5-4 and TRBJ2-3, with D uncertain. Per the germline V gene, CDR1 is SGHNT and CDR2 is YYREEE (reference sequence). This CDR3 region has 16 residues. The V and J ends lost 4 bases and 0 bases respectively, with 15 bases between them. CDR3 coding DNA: TGTGCCAGCAGCCTGGCCCGGGTGGGTAGCACAGATACGCAGTATTTT. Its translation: CASSLARVGSTDTQYF.

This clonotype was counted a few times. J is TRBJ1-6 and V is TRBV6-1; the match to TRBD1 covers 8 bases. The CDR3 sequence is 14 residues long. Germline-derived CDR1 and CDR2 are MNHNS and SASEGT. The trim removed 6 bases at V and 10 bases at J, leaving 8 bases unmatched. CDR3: CASRVGTGLSPLHF. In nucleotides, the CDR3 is TGTGCCAGCAGGGTCGGGACAGGCCTGTCACCCCTCCACTTT.

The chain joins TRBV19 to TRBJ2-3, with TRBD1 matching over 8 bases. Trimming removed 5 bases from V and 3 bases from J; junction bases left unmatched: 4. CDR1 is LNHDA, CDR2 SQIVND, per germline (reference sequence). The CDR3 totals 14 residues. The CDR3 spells CASSWTGTTDTQYF. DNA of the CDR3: TGTGCCAGTAGTTGGACAGGGACGACAGATACGCAGTATTTT.

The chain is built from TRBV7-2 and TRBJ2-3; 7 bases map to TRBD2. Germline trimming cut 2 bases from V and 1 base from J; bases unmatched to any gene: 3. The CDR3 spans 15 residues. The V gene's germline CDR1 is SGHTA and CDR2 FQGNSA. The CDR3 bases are TGTGCCAGCAGCTTACAGGCGGGGGGCACAGATACGCAGTATTTT. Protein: CASSLQAGGTDTQYF.